This T cell receptor beta chain was documented in a study of shared clonotypes between healthy human individuals. General observations from the study: Rarefaction showed sorted-subset sequencing was incomplete despite large depth. Memory subsets generally showed lower estimated richness than naive subsets.

This clone is a singleton in its sample. Antigen: not known. Between the trimmed V and J ends, which lost 4 bases and 0 bases, there was a span of 11 bases. The CDR3 sequence is 14 residues long. The V gene's germline CDR1 is SGHRS and CDR2 YFSETQ. Libraries were prepared by immunoSEQ multiplex PCR; TCRdb keeps only in-frame clonotypes and omits some of them. The table has about 2.3 million clones, 85% to 95% seen once. Sequencing input: naive CD4+ T cells from PBMCs. Subset: CD45RA+ positively selected. The receptor was derived from a man aged 18 to 35 in good health. Some clones in this sample may be carry-over from other donors' samples. The chain joins TRBV5-1 to TRBJ2-7; D is tentatively TRBD1 or TRBD2 (5 bases each). The CDR3 sequence: CASSVPGPSYEQYF. DNA of the CDR3: TGCGCCAGCAGCGTACCGGGACCCTCCTACGAGCAGTACTTC.